The rows below give T cell receptor beta chains drawn from one sample of a study of T cell clones after liver transplantation. Repertoires were generated with immunoSEQ multiplex PCR, while TCRdb's copy carries only in-frame clones and drops some. Of about 120,000 clones in the sample, 75% to 95% were seen once. This specimen consisted of CD4+ T cells from blood, obtained 12 months after liver transplant. The receptors were sampled from a human patient who received a liver transplant. Among the T cells, some may be from the graft donor. Each CDR3 is given with its conserved first and last residue. A D gene is named only where the DNA matches it firmly. Clone size is given for some rows only: seen once, a few or many times, or a class if the clone is expanded.

once	TRBV28	NA	TRBJ2-2	CASRSGSNTGELFF	TGTGCCAGCAGGTCAGGTTCGAACACCGGGGAGCTGTTTTTT
NA	TRBV11-3	TRBD1	TRBJ1-2	CASSFGQGDGYTF	TGTGCCAGCAGCTTCGGACAGGGGGATGGCTACACCTTC
NA	TRBV5-1	NA	TRBJ1-2	CASSLGSVTNYGYTF	TGCGCCAGCAGCTTAGGGTCAGTTACCAACTATGGCTACACCTTC
NA	TRBV27	TRBD1	TRBJ2-2	CASSLNRGISGELFF	TGTGCCAGCAGTTTAAACAGGGGGATCTCCGGGGAGCTGTTTTTT
few	TRBV11-1	TRBD2	TRBJ2-1	CASSLGGLIKYTEQFF	TGTGCCAGCAGCTTAGGGGGACTAATTAAATACACTGAGCAGTTCTTC
NA	TRBV30	NA	TRBJ1-3	CAWSQTITGRDTIYF	TGTGCCTGGAGCCAGACGATTACCGGCCGGGACACCATATATTTT
NA	TRBV5-1	NA	TRBJ1-1	CASSLNTEAFF	TGCGCCAGCAGCCTAAACACTGAAGCTTTCTTT
few	TRBV4-2	TRBD1	TRBJ2-1	CASSQDLGTGYSEQFF	TGTGCCAGCAGCCAAGATCTAGGGACAGGTTACAGTGAGCAGTTCTTC
NA	TRBV7-8	NA	TRBJ2-7	CASSRGGYEQYF	TGTGCCAGCAGCCGTGGCGGGTACGAGCAGTACTTC
NA	TRBV7-7	TRBD1	TRBJ2-3	CASATRTGPTDTQYF	TGTGCCAGCGCCACAAGGACAGGGCCCACAGATACGCAGTATTTT
NA	TRBV19	NA	TRBJ2-5	CASSIGVRYQETQYF	TGTGCCAGTAGTATAGGGGTCCGGTACCAAGAGACCCAGTACTTC
NA	TRBV11-3	TRBD1	TRBJ2-7	CASSPWDSVSYEQYF	TGTGCCAGCAGCCCCTGGGACAGTGTTTCCTACGAGCAGTACTTC
NA	TRBV5-6	TRBD1	TRBJ2-3	CASSSSGTGSTDTQYF	TGTGCCAGCAGCTCATCCGGGACAGGTAGCACAGATACGCAGTATTTT
NA	TRBV6-5	NA	TRBJ1-1	CATLGRMNTEAFF	TGTGCCACCCTGGGGCGGATGAACACTGAAGCTTTCTTT
NA	TRBV28	NA	TRBJ2-7	CASSLGGPSSYEQYF	TGTGCCAGCAGTTTAGGGGGCCCTAGCTCCTACGAGCAGTACTTC
once	TRBV4-2	NA	TRBJ1-1	CASSQDAFSDTEAFF	TGTGCCAGCAGCCAAGATGCGTTCTCGGACACTGAAGCTTTCTTT
NA	TRBV19	NA	TRBJ1-1	CASRRGPTLNTEAFF	TGTGCCAGTCGTCGCGGGCCCACCCTAAACACTGAAGCTTTCTTT
NA	TRBV11-3	NA	TRBJ2-3	CASSSLLSEGETQYF	TGTGCCAGCAGCTCGCTTCTTAGTGAGGGAGAGACGCAGTATTTT
NA	TRBV4-3	TRBD1	TRBJ2-6	CASSLTGQGTGANVLTF	TGCGCCAGCAGCCTAACCGGACAGGGGACAGGGGCCAACGTCCTGACTTTC
NA	TRBV5-1	NA	TRBJ1-2	CASSLLGDGYTF	TGCGCCAGCAGCTTGTTAGGGGACGGCTACACCTTC
NA	TRBV18	NA	TRBJ1-1	CASSAQANTEAFF	TGTGCCAGCTCAGCACAGGCGAACACTGAAGCTTTCTTT
NA	TRBV4-3	TRBD2	TRBJ2-7	CASSLTRDYSYEQYF	TGCGCCAGCAGCCTTACCCGGGACTACTCCTACGAGCAGTACTTC
NA	TRBV7-6	NA	TRBJ2-1	CASSFPGDSREQFF	TGTGCCAGCAGCTTCCCCGGTGACAGCCGGGAGCAGTTCTTC
NA	TRBV5-1	NA	TRBJ1-2	CASSLTQTYGYTF	TGCGCCAGCAGCCTGACGCAGACCTATGGCTACACCTTC
few	TRBV11-2	TRBD2	TRBJ2-3	CASSPVGGGRPGDTQYF	TGTGCCAGCAGCCCTGTCGGGGGCGGGAGGCCGGGGGATACGCAGTATTTT
NA	TRBV5-1	NA	TRBJ2-7	CASSLSGDGREQYF	TGCGCCAGCAGCTTGTCGGGTGATGGACGCGAGCAGTACTTC
NA	TRBV5-6	NA	TRBJ2-4	CASSLQGTSDLAKNIQYF	TGTGCCAGCAGCTTACAGGGTACCAGTGACCTAGCCAAAAACATTCAGTACTTC
NA	TRBV5-1	TRBD1	TRBJ1-5	CASSFTGDGQPQHF	TGCGCCAGCAGCTTTACAGGGGATGGACAGCCCCAGCATTTT
NA	TRBV7-2	NA	TRBJ2-1	CASSSPGGGFVNEQFF	TGTGCCAGCAGCTCCCCGGGCGGAGGGTTCGTGAATGAGCAGTTCTTC
medium-sized	TRBV19	TRBD1	TRBJ1-4	CASRPQGVANEKLFF	TGTGCCAGTCGACCCCAGGGGGTGGCTAATGAAAAACTGTTTTTT
NA	TRBV19	NA	TRBJ2-1	CASSMSGRAVDEQFF	TGTGCCAGTAGTATGTCGGGCAGGGCGGTGGATGAGCAGTTCTTC
NA	TRBV5-1	NA	TRBJ2-7	CASSLTGREGEQYF	TGCGCCAGCAGCTTGACTGGTAGGGAAGGCGAGCAGTACTTC
NA	TRBV20-1	NA	TRBJ1-2	CSARDAGSYTF	TGCAGTGCTAGAGATGCCGGGAGCTACACCTTC
once	TRBV7-2	TRBD2	TRBJ2-1	CASSPSGSSYNEQFF	TGTGCCAGCAGCCCTAGCGGGAGCTCCTACAATGAGCAGTTCTTC
NA	TRBV7-8	NA	TRBJ2-7	CASRANSGSYEQYF	TGTGCCAGCCGCGCGAACTCGGGCTCCTACGAGCAGTACTTC
NA	TRBV10-1	NA	TRBJ2-7	CASSPGSTYEQYF	TGCGCCAGCAGTCCAGGATCGACCTACGAGCAGTACTTC
NA	TRBV28	NA	TRBJ2-7	CASSLQGWNEQYF	TGTGCCAGCAGTTTACAGGGATGGAACGAGCAGTACTTC
NA	TRBV19	NA	TRBJ2-1	CASLPTPRGSQQFF	TGTGCCAGTCTCCCGACTCCTCGGGGCAGCCAGCAGTTCTTC
NA	TRBV2	NA	TRBJ2-1	CASSPDLGEQFF	TGTGCCAGCAGCCCAGACTTGGGTGAGCAGTTCTTC
NA	TRBV7-2	TRBD2	TRBJ2-7	CASSLTSGGYEQYF	TGTGCCAGCAGTCTCACTAGCGGGGGCTACGAGCAGTACTTC
NA	TRBV7-2	TRBD2	TRBJ2-7	CASSDPLAGGDFEQYF	TGTGCCAGCAGCGATCCTCTAGCGGGAGGGGACTTTGAGCAGTACTTC
NA	TRBV19	TRBD1	TRBJ2-5	CATKRDRGRETQYF	TGTGCCACTAAGAGGGACAGGGGCAGGGAGACCCAGTACTTC
NA	TRBV25-1	TRBD1	TRBJ2-2	CASGSRDRAPTGELFF	TGTGCCAGCGGATCACGGGACAGGGCACCCACCGGGGAGCTGTTTTTT
NA	TRBV11-3	TRBD2	TRBJ2-5	CASSLDRGTSGSGETQYF	TGTGCCAGCAGCTTAGATCGGGGGACTAGCGGGAGTGGGGAGACCCAGTACTTC
NA	TRBV29-1	TRBD1	TRBJ2-1	CSCGIGGLYNEQFF	TGCAGCTGTGGGATAGGGGGCCTCTACAATGAGCAGTTCTTC
NA	TRBV11-3	NA	TRBJ2-3	CASSPDRDHTDTQYF	TGTGCCAGCTCCCCGGACCGCGATCACACAGATACGCAGTATTTT
NA	TRBV6-5	TRBD2	TRBJ2-7	CASSSGTSGSPEQYF	TGTGCCAGCAGTTCCGGGACTAGCGGGAGCCCCGAGCAGTACTTC
NA	TRBV11-1	NA	TRBJ2-5	CASSLDREETQYF	TGTGCCAGCAGCTTAGACCGGGAAGAGACCCAGTACTTC
once	TRBV2	TRBD2	TRBJ2-1	CASSTGLARSNEQFF	TGTGCCAGCAGTACGGGACTAGCACGGAGCAATGAGCAGTTCTTC
NA	TRBV28	NA	TRBJ2-7	CASSFKGSGSGYEQYF	TGTGCCAGCAGTTTTAAGGGGTCGGGGAGCGGTTACGAGCAGTACTTC
NA	TRBV28	NA	TRBJ2-7	CASSSGLHYEQYF	TGTGCCAGCAGTTCAGGACTCCACTACGAGCAGTACTTC
NA	TRBV9	TRBD1	TRBJ2-5	CASSVGGGRETQYF	TGTGCCAGCAGCGTAGGAGGGGGCAGGGAGACCCAGTACTTC
NA	TRBV5-6	NA	TRBJ2-1	CASSVERVSINEQFF	TGTGCCAGCAGCGTTGAAAGGGTATCCATCAATGAGCAGTTCTTC